This TCR beta chain was observed in a study of CD8 T cells in ankylosing spondylitis. This clonotype occurred many times. Germline V gene lookup returns CDR1 KGHSH and CDR2 LQKENI. The CDR3 totals 13 residues. Trimming removed 5 bases from V and 10 bases from J; junction bases left unmatched: 6. TCRdb used MiXCR to reprocess the 5' RACE reads, holding one entry per CDR3 protein. Among 150,000 to 200,000 distinct CDR3 sequences, about 32% were seen once, and the ten largest hold 6%. This sequence joins TRBV18 and TRBJ2-1; 9 nucleotides line up with TRBD1. This TCR was recovered from a male donor with ankylosing spondylitis. Material: synovial fluid, either unsorted or a sorted T cell fraction (not recorded which). This CDR3 reads CASSTGTGSEQFF. CDR3 in DNA: TGTGCCAGCTCAACCGGGACAGGGAGCGAGCAGTTCTTC.